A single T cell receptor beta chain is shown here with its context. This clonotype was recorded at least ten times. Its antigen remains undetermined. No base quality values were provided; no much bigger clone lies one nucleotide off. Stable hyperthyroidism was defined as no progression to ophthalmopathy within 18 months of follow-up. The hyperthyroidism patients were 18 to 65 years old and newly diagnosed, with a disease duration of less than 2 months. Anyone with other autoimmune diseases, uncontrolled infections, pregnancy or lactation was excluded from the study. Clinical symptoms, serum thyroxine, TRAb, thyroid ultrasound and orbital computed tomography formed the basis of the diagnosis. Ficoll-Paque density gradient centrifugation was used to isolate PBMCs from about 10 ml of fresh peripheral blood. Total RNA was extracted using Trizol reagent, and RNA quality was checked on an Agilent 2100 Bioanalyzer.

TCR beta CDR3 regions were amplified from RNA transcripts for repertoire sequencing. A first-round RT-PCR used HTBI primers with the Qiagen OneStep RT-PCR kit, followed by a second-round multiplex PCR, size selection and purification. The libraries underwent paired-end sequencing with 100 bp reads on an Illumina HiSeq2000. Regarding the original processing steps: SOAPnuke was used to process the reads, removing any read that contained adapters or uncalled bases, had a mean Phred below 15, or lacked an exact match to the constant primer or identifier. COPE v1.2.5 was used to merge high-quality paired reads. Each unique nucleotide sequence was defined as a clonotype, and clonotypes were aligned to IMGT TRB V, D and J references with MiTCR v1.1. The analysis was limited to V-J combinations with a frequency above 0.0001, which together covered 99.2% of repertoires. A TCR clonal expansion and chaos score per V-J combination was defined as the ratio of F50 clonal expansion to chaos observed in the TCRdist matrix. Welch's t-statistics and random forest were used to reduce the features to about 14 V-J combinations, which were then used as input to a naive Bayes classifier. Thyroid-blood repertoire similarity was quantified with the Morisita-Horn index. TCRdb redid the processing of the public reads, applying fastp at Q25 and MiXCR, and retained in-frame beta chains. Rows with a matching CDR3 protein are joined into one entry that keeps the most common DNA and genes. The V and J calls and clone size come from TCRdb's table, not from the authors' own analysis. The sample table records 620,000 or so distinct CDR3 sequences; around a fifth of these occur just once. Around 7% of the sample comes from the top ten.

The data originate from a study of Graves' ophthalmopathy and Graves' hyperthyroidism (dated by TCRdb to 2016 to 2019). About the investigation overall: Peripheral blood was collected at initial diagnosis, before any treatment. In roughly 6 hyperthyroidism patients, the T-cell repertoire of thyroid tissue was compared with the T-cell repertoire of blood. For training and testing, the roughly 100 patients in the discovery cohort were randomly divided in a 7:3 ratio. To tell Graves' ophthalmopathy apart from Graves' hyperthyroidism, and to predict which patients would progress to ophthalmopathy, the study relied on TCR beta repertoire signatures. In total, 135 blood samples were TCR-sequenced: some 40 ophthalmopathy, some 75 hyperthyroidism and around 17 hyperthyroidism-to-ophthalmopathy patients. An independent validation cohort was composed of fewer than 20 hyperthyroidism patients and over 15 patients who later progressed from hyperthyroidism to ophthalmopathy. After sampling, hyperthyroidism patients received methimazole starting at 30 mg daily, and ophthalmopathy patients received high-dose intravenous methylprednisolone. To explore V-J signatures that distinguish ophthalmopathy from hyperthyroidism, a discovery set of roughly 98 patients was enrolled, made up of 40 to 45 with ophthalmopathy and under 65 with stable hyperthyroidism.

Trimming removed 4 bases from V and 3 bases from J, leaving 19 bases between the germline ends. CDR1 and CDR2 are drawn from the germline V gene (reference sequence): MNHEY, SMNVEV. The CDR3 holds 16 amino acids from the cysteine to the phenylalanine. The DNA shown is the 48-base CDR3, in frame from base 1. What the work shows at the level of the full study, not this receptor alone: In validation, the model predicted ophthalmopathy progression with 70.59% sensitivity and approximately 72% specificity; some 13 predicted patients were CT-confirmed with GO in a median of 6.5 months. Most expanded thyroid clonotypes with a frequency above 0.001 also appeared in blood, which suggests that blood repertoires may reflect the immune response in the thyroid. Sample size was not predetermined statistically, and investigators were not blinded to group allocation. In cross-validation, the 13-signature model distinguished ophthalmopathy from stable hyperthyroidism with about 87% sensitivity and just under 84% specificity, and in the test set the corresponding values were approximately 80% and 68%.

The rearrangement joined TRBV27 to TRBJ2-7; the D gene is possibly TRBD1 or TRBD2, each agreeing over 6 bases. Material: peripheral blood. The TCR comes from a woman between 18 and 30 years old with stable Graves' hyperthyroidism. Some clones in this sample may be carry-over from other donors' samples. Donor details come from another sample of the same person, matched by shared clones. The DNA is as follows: TGTGCCAGCAGTTCCTCAGGGGCGGGGCTCCTCTACGAGCAGTACTTC. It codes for CASSSSGAGLLYEQYF.